These T cell receptor beta chains were read from a single sample in a study of blood T cell repertoires in COVID-19. Profiled with immunoSEQ multiplex PCR; TCRdb holds only in-frame clones, not every one. The table records 100,000 to 150,000 clones, roughly four fifths of them present only once. Material: peripheral blood. The receptors shown here come from a man aged 55-75 years with acute or convalescent COVID-19. Both conserved end residues are part of each CDR3. D genes are given only for firm matches. Clone size, where shown, is once, few, many, or a class for clones that have expanded.

.,.,TRBV4-1,TRBJ1-5,CASSQDREKLSNQPQHF,TGCGCCAGCAGCCAAGATCGTGAGAAGTTGAGCAATCAGCCCCAGCATTTT
few,.,TRBV6-5,TRBJ1-2,CASSFQGTYGYTF,TGTGCCAGCAGCTTCCAGGGGACCTATGGCTACACCTTC
few,TRBD1,TRBV9,TRBJ1-2,CASSVAPGGYGYTF,TGTGCCAGCAGCGTAGCACCAGGGGGTTATGGCTACACCTTC
.,.,TRBV30,TRBJ1-3,CAWSGRGYTIYF,TGTGCCTGGAGTGGACGGGGGTACACCATATATTTT
.,TRBD1,TRBV5-4,TRBJ1-1,CASSRGQGNTEAFF,TGTGCCAGCAGCCGCGGACAGGGGAACACTGAAGCTTTCTTT
.,TRBD1,TRBV29-1,TRBJ1-1,CSVEGKAGGGTEAFF,TGCAGCGTTGAAGGGAAGGCAGGGGGAGGCACTGAAGCTTTCTTT
once,.,TRBV9,TRBJ2-1,CASSVELATEQFF,TGTGCCAGCAGCGTAGAGCTAGCGACTGAGCAGTTCTTC
.,.,TRBV13,TRBJ1-2,CASSQTTGRVRGYTF,TGTGCCAGCAGTCAAACAACAGGACGGGTGAGGGGCTACACCTTC
.,.,TRBV10-3,TRBJ2-1,CAISGGVDNEQFF,TGTGCCATCAGCGGCGGTGTGGACAATGAGCAGTTCTTC
.,.,TRBV7-3,TRBJ2-3,CASSFKRTDTQYF,TGTGCCAGCAGCTTCAAGCGGACTGATACGCAGTATTTT
.,TRBD2,TRBV27,TRBJ2-7,CASSGWGRQGGGSYEQYF,TGTGCCAGCTCGGGGTGGGGTCGTCAGGGCGGGGGCTCCTACGAGCAGTACTTC
once,.,TRBV24-1,TRBJ2-5,CATSAPGIETQYF,TGTGCCACCAGTGCCCCGGGGATAGAGACCCAGTACTTC
.,TRBD1,TRBV30,TRBJ2-7,CAWRPWDRGIIEQYF,TGTGCCTGGAGACCGTGGGACAGGGGCATCATCGAGCAGTACTTC
.,TRBD1,TRBV6-6,TRBJ1-5,CASSPQGNQPQHF,TGTGCCAGCAGCCCACAGGGGAATCAGCCCCAGCATTTT
.,.,TRBV7-9,TRBJ2-7,CASRKVTGTYEQYF,TGTGCCAGCAGGAAAGTCACAGGGACGTACGAGCAGTACTTC
.,TRBD1,TRBV7-8,TRBJ1-2,CASSFAQGHFYGYTF,TGTGCCAGCAGCTTCGCACAGGGGCATTTCTATGGCTACACCTTC
once,TRBD1,TRBV5-1,TRBJ2-5,CASSLGQIETQYF,TGCGCCAGCAGCCTGGGACAGATAGAGACCCAGTACTTC
.,.,TRBV10-2,TRBJ2-1,CASSDRTVAYNEQFF,TGCGCCAGCAGTGACAGGACAGTTGCCTACAATGAGCAGTTCTTC
.,TRBD2,TRBV19,TRBJ2-1,CASSIWGTSGYNEQFF,TGTGCCAGTAGTATTTGGGGGACTAGCGGTTACAATGAGCAGTTCTTC
.,.,TRBV10-3,TRBJ1-2,CAISEGGSGYTF,TGTGCCATCAGTGAGGGGGGGTCTGGCTACACCTTC
.,.,TRBV9,TRBJ1-3,CASSVGVQFSGNTIYF,TGTGCCAGCAGCGTAGGAGTACAGTTCTCTGGAAACACCATATATTTT
few,.,TRBV5-1,TRBJ1-6,CASSMGGLGDFSPLHF,TGCGCCAGCAGCATGGGGGGCTTGGGGGACTTTTCACCCCTCCACTTT
.,.,TRBV2,TRBJ1-2,CASSEGRSNYGYTF,TGTGCCAGCAGTGAAGGGAGGAGCAACTATGGCTACACCTTC
.,TRBD2,TRBV3-1/TRBV3-2,TRBJ2-7,CASNEGLGAYEQYF,TGTGCCAGCAATGAGGGACTAGGGGCCTACGAGCAGTACTTC
few,TRBD2,TRBV3-1/TRBV3-2,TRBJ2-7,CASSQRRGLAGTSEQYF,TGTGCCAGCAGCCAACGGAGGGGACTAGCGGGGACCTCCGAGCAGTACTTC
.,.,TRBV30,TRBJ1-4,CAWSQTDNEKLFF,TGTGCCTGGAGTCAAACAGACAATGAAAAACTGTTTTTT
.,TRBD1,TRBV7-9,TRBJ1-6,CASSLNRGLNSPLHF,TGTGCCAGCAGCTTGAACAGGGGGCTTAATTCACCCCTCCACTTT
.,TRBD2,TRBV7-7,TRBJ2-1,CASSPTSGGTNEQFF,TGTGCCAGCAGCCCGACTAGCGGGGGCACGAATGAGCAGTTCTTC
.,TRBD1,TRBV5-1,TRBJ1-1,CASSSFTGTVNTEAFF,TGCGCCAGCAGCTCCTTTACCGGGACAGTGAACACTGAAGCTTTCTTT
.,.,TRBV30,TRBJ1-5,CAWATGWNQPQHF,TGTGCCTGGGCAACAGGCTGGAATCAGCCCCAGCATTTT
once,TRBD1,TRBV14,TRBJ1-2,CASSPGQFGGYTF,TGTGCCAGCAGCCCGGGACAGTTCGGGGGCTACACCTTC
.,.,TRBV15,TRBJ2-4,CATSRDGRQGRAKNIQYF,TGTGCCACCAGCAGAGATGGGCGGCAGGGTAGGGCCAAAAACATTCAGTACTTC
.,.,TRBV27,TRBJ2-7,CASSFTGYSEQYF,TGTGCCAGCAGTTTCACAGGGTATAGCGAGCAGTACTTC
.,.,TRBV11-2,TRBJ2-3,CASSFIRGLGGVDTQYF,TGTGCCAGCAGCTTTATCCGGGGACTAGGGGGCGTGGATACGCAGTATTTT
.,TRBD1,TRBV18,TRBJ2-7,CASSSGGQGTYEQYF,TGTGCCAGCTCATCGGGGGGACAGGGGACCTACGAGCAGTACTTC
.,.,TRBV5-6,TRBJ1-1,CASSFANMNTEAFF,TGTGCCAGCAGCTTTGCCAACATGAACACTGAAGCTTTCTTT
.,.,TRBV30,TRBJ1-1,CASLQGGITEAFF,TGTGCCTCCTTACAGGGTGGAATAACTGAAGCTTTCTTT
.,.,TRBV7-2,TRBJ1-1,CASSFQQGAEAFF,TGTGCCAGCAGCTTTCAACAGGGCGCTGAAGCTTTCTTT
.,TRBD1,TRBV14,TRBJ1-2,CASSPSTGINGGYTF,TGTGCCAGCAGCCCATCGACAGGGATAAATGGGGGCTACACCTTC
.,.,TRBV28,TRBJ1-5,CASSPGGQGRAQPQHF,TGTGCCAGCAGTCCGGGGGGGCAGGGTAGGGCTCAGCCCCAGCATTTT
.,TRBD2,TRBV4-1,TRBJ2-3,CASSHPEGAGGTDTQYF,TGCGCCAGCAGCCACCCCGAAGGAGCGGGAGGCACAGATACGCAGTATTTT
.,TRBD1,TRBV18,TRBJ1-1,CASSPPNRGAEAFF,TGTGCCAGCTCACCACCTAACAGGGGGGCGGAAGCTTTCTTT